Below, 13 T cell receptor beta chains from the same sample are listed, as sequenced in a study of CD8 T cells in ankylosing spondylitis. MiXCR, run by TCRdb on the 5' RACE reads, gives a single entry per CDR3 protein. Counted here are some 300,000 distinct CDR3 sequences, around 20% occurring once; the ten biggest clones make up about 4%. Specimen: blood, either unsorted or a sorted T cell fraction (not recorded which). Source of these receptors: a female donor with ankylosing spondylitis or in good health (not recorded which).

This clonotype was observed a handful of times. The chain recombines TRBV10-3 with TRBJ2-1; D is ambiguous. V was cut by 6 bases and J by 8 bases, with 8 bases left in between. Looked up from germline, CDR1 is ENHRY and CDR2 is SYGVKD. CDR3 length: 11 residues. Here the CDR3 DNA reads TGTGCCATCAGCCAAGTGGATGAGCAGTTCTTC. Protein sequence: CAISQVDEQFF.

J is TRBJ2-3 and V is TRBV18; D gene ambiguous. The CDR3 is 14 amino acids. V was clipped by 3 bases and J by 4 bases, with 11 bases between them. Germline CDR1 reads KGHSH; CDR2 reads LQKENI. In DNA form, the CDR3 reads TGTGCCAGCTCACCGATCCTTTCGGCAGATACGCAGTATTTT. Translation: CASSPILSADTQYF.

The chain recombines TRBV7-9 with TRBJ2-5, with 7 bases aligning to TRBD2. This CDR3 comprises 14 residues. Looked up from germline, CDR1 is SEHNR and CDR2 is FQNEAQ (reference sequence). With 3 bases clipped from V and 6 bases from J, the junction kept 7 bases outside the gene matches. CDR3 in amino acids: CASSLTGLTKTQYF. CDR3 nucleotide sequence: TGTGCCAGCAGCTTGACGGGACTAACGAAGACCCAGTACTTC.

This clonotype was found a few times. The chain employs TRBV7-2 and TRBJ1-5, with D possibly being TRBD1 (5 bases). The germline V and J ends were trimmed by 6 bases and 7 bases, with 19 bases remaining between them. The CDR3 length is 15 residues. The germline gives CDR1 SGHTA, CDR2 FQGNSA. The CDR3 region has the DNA TGTGCCAGCAGTTTGGCCGCCGGGGCCGGACAGCCCCAGCATTTT. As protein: CASSLAAGAGQPQHF.

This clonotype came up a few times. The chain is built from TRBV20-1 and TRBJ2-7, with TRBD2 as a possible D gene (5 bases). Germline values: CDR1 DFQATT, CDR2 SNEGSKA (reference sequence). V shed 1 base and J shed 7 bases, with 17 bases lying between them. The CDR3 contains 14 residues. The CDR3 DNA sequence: TGCAGTGCTAGAGCCCGGAGGAAGGTCTGGGAGCAGTACTTC. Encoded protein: CSARARRKVWEQYF.

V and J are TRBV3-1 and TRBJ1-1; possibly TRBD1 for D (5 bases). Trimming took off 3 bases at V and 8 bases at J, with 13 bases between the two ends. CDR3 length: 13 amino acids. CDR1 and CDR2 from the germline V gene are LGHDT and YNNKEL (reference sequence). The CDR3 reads CASSQGGSGEAFF. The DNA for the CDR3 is TGTGCCAGCAGCCAGGGGGGGTCGGGAGAAGCTTTCTTT.

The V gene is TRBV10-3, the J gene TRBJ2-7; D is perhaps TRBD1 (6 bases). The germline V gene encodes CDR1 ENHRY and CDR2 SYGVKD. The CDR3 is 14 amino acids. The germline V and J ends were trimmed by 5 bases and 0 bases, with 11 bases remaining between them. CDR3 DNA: TGTGCCATCAGTCCACAGGGTCCCTCCTACGAGCAGTACTTC. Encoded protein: CAISPQGPSYEQYF.

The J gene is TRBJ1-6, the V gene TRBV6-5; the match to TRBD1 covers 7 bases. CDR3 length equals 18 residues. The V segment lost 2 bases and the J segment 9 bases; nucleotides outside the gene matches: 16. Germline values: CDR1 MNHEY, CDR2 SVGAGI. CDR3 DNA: TGTGCCAGCAGTTACACACGCCCCAGACAGGGTTGGGGTTCACCCCTCCACTTT. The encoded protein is CASSYTRPRQGWGSPLHF.

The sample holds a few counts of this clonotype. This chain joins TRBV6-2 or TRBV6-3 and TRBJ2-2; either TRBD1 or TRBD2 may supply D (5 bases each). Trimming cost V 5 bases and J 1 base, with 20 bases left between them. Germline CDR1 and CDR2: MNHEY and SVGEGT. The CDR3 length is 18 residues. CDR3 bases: TGTGCCAGCAGTGGGACGAATGGAGAAAAAGTGAACACCGGGGAGCTGTTTTTT. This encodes CASSGTNGEKVNTGELFF.

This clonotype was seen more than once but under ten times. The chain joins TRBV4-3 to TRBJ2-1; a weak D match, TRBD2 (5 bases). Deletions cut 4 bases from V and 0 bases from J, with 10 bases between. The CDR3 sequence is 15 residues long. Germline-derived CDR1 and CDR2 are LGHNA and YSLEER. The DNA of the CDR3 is TGCGCCAGCAGCCCTAGCCCGAGCTCCTACAATGAGCAGTTCTTC. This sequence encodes CASSPSPSSYNEQFF.

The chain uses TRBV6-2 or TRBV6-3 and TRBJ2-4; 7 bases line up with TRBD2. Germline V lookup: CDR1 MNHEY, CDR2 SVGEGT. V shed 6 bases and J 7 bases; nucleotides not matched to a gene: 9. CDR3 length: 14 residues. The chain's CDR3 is CASRKGLPENIQYF. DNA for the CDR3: TGTGCCAGCAGAAAGGGACTACCCGAGAACATTCAGTACTTC.

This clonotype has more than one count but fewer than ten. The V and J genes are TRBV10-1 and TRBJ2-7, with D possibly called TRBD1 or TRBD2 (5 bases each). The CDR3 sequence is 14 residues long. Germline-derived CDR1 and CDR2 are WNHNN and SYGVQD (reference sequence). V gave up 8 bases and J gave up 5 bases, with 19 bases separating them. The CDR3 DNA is TGCGCCAGCTTGGACTTGGGGGTTTTTGACGAGCAGTACTTC. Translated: CASLDLGVFDEQYF.

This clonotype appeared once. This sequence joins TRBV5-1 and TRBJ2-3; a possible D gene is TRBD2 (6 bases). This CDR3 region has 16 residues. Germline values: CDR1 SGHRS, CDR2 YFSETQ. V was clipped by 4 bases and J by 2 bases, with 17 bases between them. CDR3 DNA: TGCGCCAGCAGCAAGGGACTCGCTTCAAACACAGATACGCAGTATTTT. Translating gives CASSKGLASNTDTQYF.